Each of the 18 T cell receptor beta chains below was sequenced from the same sample in a study of CD8+ T cells in alopecia areata. Sequencing templates came from extracted RNA that was reverse transcribed into cDNA. Measured with immunoSEQ multiplex PCR; TCRdb has only the in-frame clones, and not every one. The table has roughly 170,000 clones, over 50% seen once. The specimen comprised CD4+ T cells sorted from blood, sampled at week 0. The receptors were gathered from a human donor with alopecia areata.

This clone has a handful of counts. This chain links TRBV10-3 with TRBJ2-5; no firm D call. Trimming stripped 4 bases from V and 4 bases from J, with 10 bases between. The CDR3 spans 13 residues. In germline, CDR1 is ENHRY, CDR2 SYGVKD. The CDR3 DNA reads TGTGCCATCAGTGGGAACATCCGAGAGACCCAGTACTTC. It specifies CAISGNIRETQYF.

The chain is built from TRBV4-2 and TRBJ2-1; D gene unclear. The CDR3 runs to 11 residues. Germline CDR1 and CDR2: LGHNA and YNFKEQ. Trimming shortened V by 8 bases and J by 5 bases, and 7 bases separated the two germline ends. The DNA for the CDR3 is TGTGCCAGCCAGAGAAACAATGAGCAGTTCTTC. This sequence encodes CASQRNNEQFF.

This chain links TRBV7-8 with TRBJ1-1, with TRBD1 identical over 7 bases. This CDR3 is 16 amino acids long. The V gene end was trimmed by 5 bases and the J gene end by 5 bases; junction bases not matched to a gene: 14. Germline assignment: CDR1 SGHVS and CDR2 FQNEAQ. The CDR3 region has the DNA TGTGCCAGCAGCCCTAACCGGGACAGATTATTTACTGAAGCTTTCTTT. This translates into CASSPNRDRLFTEAFF.

This clone has only one observation. This chain connects TRBV7-6 to TRBJ2-1; D uncertain. Trimming took off 5 bases at V and 6 bases at J, with 11 bases between the two ends. Germline V gene data show CDR1 as SGHVS and CDR2 as FNYEAQ. The CDR3 has 13 amino acids. The CDR3 is CASSPGRINEQFF. As DNA, the CDR3 is TGTGCCAGCAGCCCCGGCCGAATCAATGAGCAGTTCTTC.

The rearrangement joins TRBV9 to TRBJ2-7, with 7 bases fitting TRBD1. Per the germline V gene, CDR1 is SGDLS and CDR2 is YYNGEE. Germline trimming cut 4 bases from V and 2 bases from J; bases unmatched to any gene: 9. The CDR3 sequence is 15 residues long. Here the CDR3 DNA reads TGTGCCAGCAGCATGGGACAGAAGCATGCCTACGAGCAGTACTTC. This sequence encodes CASSMGQKHAYEQYF.

The J gene is TRBJ2-7, the V gene TRBV5-1; 9 positions match TRBD2. In germline, CDR1 is SGHRS, CDR2 YFSETQ. V was clipped by 5 bases and J by 3 bases; unmatched bases: 9. CDR3 length equals 15 residues. The chain's CDR3 is CASSPTGTSFYEQYF. CDR3 nucleotide sequence: TGCGCCAGCAGTCCGACCGGGACTAGCTTCTACGAGCAGTACTTC. Filled out from reference TRBV5-1 and TRBJ2-7, the complete variable domain reads KAGVTQTPRYLIKTRGQQVTLSCSPISGHRSVSWYQQTPGQGLQFLFEYFSETQRNKGNFPGRFSGRQFSNSRSEMNVSTLELGDSALYLCASSPTGTSFYEQYFGPGTRLTVT.

The rearrangement joins TRBV27 to TRBJ1-1; D unclear. The CDR3 spans 13 residues. The germline CDR1 and CDR2 sequences are MNHEY and SMNVEV (reference sequence). Trimming pared 7 bases from V and 0 bases from J, leaving 9 bases between. The DNA of the CDR3 is TGTGCCAGCACACCCAAGTTGAACACTGAAGCTTTCTTT. Translated, it gives CASTPKLNTEAFF.

The chain is built from TRBV7-2 and TRBJ1-1; D remains unclear. The CDR3 spans 17 residues. CDR1 is SGHTA and CDR2 is FQGNSA in the germline V gene. Trimming took off 1 base at V and 3 bases at J, with 18 bases between the two ends. The CDR3 is CASSLVVRAVSDTEAFF. CDR3 nucleotides: TGTGCCAGCAGCTTAGTTGTCCGGGCAGTGAGTGACACTGAAGCTTTCTTT.

The DNA for the CDR3 is TGTGCCAGCAGTCCTCGGGGAGAGACAGGGAGAGAAAAACTGTTTTTT. Translated, it gives CASSPRGETGREKLFF. The V gene is TRBV6-6, the J gene TRBJ1-4, with TRBD1 matching over 7 bases. CDR1 and CDR2 (germline): MNHNY, SVGAGI (reference sequence). V gave up 5 bases and J gave up 8 bases; unmatched junction bases: 14. The CDR3 extends over 16 amino acids.

This clone was counted only a few times. The chain joins TRBV19 to TRBJ2-4, with D unresolved. V dropped 3 bases and J dropped 5 bases, with 11 bases sitting between them. This CDR3 region has 14 residues. Germline V CDR1 and CDR2: LNHDA, SQIVND (reference sequence). CDR3 loop: CASSMWQDENIQYF. In DNA, the CDR3 is TGTGCCAGTAGTATGTGGCAGGACGAAAACATTCAGTACTTC.

The gene calls are TRBV2 and TRBJ2-3; D perhaps matches TRBD1 (5 bases). The CDR3 is 16 amino acids. Per the germline V gene, CDR1 is SNHLY and CDR2 is FYNNEI. With 2 bases removed from V and 2 bases from J, the gap between germline ends came to 14 bases. CDR3: CASSERLGRATDTQYF. The CDR3 DNA reads TGTGCCAGCAGTGAACGGTTAGGCAGGGCCACAGATACGCAGTATTTT.

The chain couples TRBV9 to TRBJ1-1, with D possibly being TRBD1 (5 bases). V was trimmed by 5 bases and J by 5 bases, leaving 13 bases between them. The CDR3 is made up of 13 amino acids. Germline V gene sequence: CDR1 SGDLS, CDR2 YYNGEE. CDR3 bases: TGTGCCAGCAGAGTATTGGGGGATACTGAAGCTTTCTTT. This sequence encodes CASRVLGDTEAFF.

The V gene is TRBV28, the J gene TRBJ2-3; D is perhaps TRBD2 (5 bases). The CDR3 covers 11 residues. Germline CDR1 is MDHEN and CDR2 is SYDVKM. V was trimmed by 4 bases and J by 7 bases, leaving 6 bases between them. The CDR3 DNA is TGTGCCAGCAGTTCGGACTATACGCAGTATTTT. This translates into CASSSDYTQYF. Variable domain in full (rest from reference TRBV28 and TRBJ2-3): DVKVTQSSRYLVKRTGEKVFLECVQDMDHENMFWYRQDPGLGLRLIYFSYDVKMKEKGDIPEGYSVSREKKERFSLILESASTNQTSMYLCASSSDYTQYFGPGTRLTVL.

J is TRBJ1-2 and V is TRBV19; maybe TRBD1 (6 bases). Germline V CDR1 and CDR2: LNHDA, SQIVND (reference sequence). This CDR3 has 15 amino acids. Trimming removed 3 bases at V and 4 bases at J, with 15 bases between. The CDR3 protein is CASSIQQGIFYGYTF. In DNA form, the CDR3 reads TGTGCCAGTAGTATCCAACAGGGAATCTTCTATGGCTACACCTTC.

V and J are TRBV6-1 and TRBJ2-5; no clear D gene. The CDR3 length is 16 residues. The ends were cut back, 2 bases at V and 1 base at J, with 14 bases in the middle. Looked up from germline, CDR1 is MNHNS and CDR2 is SASEGT. CDR3 sequence: CASSEWGRNSQETQYF. In nucleotides, the CDR3 is TGTGCCAGCAGTGAATGGGGTAGGAATTCCCAAGAGACCCAGTACTTC.

This clone has more than one count but fewer than ten. The chain employs TRBV7-2 and TRBJ2-5, with D perhaps matching TRBD1 (5 bases). The CDR3 sequence is 13 residues long. Germline lookup yields CDR1 SGHTA and CDR2 FQGNSA. V lost 5 bases and J lost 2, with 9 bases in between. CDR3 region: CASSQGQQETQYF. CDR3 sequence (DNA): TGTGCCAGCAGCCAGGGTCAGCAAGAGACCCAGTACTTC.

A few counts support this clone. The V gene is TRBV7-3, the J gene TRBJ1-6, with D possibly TRBD1 on 6 matching bases. Germline CDR1 is SGHTA and CDR2 is FQGTGA. CDR3 size: 13 residues. The germline V and J ends were trimmed by 5 bases and 8 bases, with 10 bases remaining between them. The CDR3: CASSQGRDSPLHF. The CDR3 nucleotides read TGTGCCAGCAGCCAGGGGAGGGATTCACCCCTCCACTTT. The variable domain in full, completed from reference TRBV7-3 and TRBJ1-6, reads GAGVSQTPSNKVTEKGKYVELRCDPISGHTALYWYRQSLGQGPEFLIYFQGTGAADDSGLPNDRFFAVRPEGSVSTLKIQRTERGDSAVYLCASSQGRDSPLHFGNGTRLTVT.

J is TRBJ1-2 and V is TRBV27; D unclear. Trimming shortened V by 2 bases and J by 0 bases, and 10 bases separated the two germline ends. Looked up from germline, CDR1 is MNHEY and CDR2 is SMNVEV (reference sequence). This CDR3 has 15 residues. DNA for the CDR3: TGTGCCAGCAGTTTAGGAGGGCCAGCTAACTATGGCTACACCTTC. Translating gives CASSLGGPANYGYTF.